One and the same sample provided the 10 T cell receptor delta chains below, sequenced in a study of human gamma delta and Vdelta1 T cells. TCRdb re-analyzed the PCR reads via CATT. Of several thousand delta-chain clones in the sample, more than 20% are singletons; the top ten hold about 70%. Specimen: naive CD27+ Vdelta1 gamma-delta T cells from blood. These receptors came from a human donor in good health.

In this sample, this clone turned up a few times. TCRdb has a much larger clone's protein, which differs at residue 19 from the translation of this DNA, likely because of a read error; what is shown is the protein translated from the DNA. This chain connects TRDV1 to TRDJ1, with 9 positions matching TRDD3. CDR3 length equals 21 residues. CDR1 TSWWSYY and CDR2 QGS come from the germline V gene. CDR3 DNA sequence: TGTGCTCTTGGGGAATCCTCCCTCCGGACGTGGGGGATATGGGACACCGATAAACACATCTTT. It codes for CALGESSLRTWGIWDTDKHIF.

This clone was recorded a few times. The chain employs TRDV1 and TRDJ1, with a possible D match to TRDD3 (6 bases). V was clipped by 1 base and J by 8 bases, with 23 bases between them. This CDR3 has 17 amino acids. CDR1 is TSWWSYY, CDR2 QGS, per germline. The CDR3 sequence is CALGEQSPRTDTIKLIF. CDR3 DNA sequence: TGTGCTCTTGGGGAACAATCGCCCCGTACCGATACGATAAAACTCATCTTT.

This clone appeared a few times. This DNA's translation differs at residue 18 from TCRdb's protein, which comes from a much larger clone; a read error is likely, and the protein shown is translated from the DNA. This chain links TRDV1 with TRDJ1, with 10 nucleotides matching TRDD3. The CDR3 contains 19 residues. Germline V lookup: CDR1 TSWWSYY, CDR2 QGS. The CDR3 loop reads CALGAYRLGDTWYTDKLTF. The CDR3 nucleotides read TGTGCTCTTGGGGCTTATCGTTTGGGGGATACCTGGTACACCGATAAACTCACCTTT.

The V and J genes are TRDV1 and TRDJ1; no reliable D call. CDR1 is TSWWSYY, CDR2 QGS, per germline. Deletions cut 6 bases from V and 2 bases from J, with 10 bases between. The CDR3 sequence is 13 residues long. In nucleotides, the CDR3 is TGTGCTCTTGGATCGGAGACGACCGATAAACTCATCTTT. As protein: CALGSETTDKLIF.

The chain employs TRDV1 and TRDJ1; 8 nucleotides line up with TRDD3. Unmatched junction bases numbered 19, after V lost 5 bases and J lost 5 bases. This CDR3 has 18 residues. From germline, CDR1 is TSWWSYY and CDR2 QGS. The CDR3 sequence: CALGRPVRGIRPADKLIF. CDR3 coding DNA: TGTGCTCTTGGGCGTCCCGTCCGTGGGATACGACCGGCGGATAAACTCATCTTT.

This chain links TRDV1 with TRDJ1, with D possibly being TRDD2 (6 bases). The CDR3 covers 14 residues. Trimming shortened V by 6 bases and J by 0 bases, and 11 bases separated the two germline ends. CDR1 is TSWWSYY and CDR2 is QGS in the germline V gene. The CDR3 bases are TGTGCTCTTGGTATTCCTTCCCACACCGATAAACTCATCTTT. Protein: CALGIPSHTDKLIF.

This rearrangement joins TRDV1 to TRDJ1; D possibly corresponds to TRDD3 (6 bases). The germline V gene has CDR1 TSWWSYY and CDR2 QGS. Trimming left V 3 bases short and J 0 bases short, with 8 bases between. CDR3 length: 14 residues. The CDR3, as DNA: TGTGCTCTTGGGGAGCGGGGATACACCGATAAACTCATCTTT. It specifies CALGERGYTDKLIF.

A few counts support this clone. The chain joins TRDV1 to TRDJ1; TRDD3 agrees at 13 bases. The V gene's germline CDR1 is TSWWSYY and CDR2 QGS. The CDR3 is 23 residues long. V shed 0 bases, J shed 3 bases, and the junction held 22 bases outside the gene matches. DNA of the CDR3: TGTGCTCTTGGGGAACTGGAGTACTCTCGCACTGGGGGATACGCCCTTTGGCCCGATAAACTCATCTTT. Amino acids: CALGELEYSRTGGYALWPDKLIF.

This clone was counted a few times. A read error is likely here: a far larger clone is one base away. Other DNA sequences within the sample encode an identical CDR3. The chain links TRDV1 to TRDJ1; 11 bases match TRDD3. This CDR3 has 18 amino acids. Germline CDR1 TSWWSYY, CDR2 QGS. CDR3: CALGEQWLLGDNADKLIF. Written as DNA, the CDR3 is TGTGCTCTTGGGGAGCAATGGTTACTGGGGGATAACGCCGATAAGCTCATCTTT.

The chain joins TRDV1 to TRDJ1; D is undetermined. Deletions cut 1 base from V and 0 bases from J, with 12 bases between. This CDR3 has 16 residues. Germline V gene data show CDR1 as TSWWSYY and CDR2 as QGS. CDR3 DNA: TGTGCTCTTGGGGAACATCGGTTTAAGTACACCGATAAACTCATCTTT. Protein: CALGEHRFKYTDKLIF.